This passage covers 22 T cell receptor beta chains from one sample sequenced in a study of shared clonotypes between healthy human individuals. Sequencing used immunoSEQ multiplex PCR; TCRdb keeps in-frame clones, though not all of them. The data show 950,000 to 1,100,000 clones, with about 75% seen just once and approximately 1.5% held by the top ten. Material for sequencing was memory CD4+ T cells sorted from blood. Subset of the sample: CD45RA-negative fraction. These receptors all stem from a man aged 18 to 35 in good health.

The rearrangement joins TRBV7-9 to TRBJ1-1, with 9 bases that match TRBD1. The CDR3 spans 18 residues. Germline lookup yields CDR1 SEHNR and CDR2 FQNEAQ (reference sequence). V lost 4 bases, J lost 0 bases, and 12 bases stayed unmatched. Here the CDR3 DNA reads TGTGCCAGCAGCTCACTGCCGGGACAGGGAAGGATGAACACTGAAGCTTTCTTT. This codes for CASSSLPGQGRMNTEAFF.

The CDR3 is CASSLDRVYEQYF. In DNA, the CDR3 is TGTGCCAGCAGTTTGGACAGGGTCTACGAGCAGTACTTC. This chain connects TRBV6-6 to TRBJ2-7; 8 bases are shared with TRBD1. The CDR3 is 13 residues long. The junction had 2 bases not matched to a gene; V was cut back by 4 bases and J by 3 bases. Germline V gives CDR1 MNHNY, CDR2 SVGAGI (reference sequence).

The CDR3 spells CASSQGTTSGGAYEQFF. The DNA of the CDR3 is TGTGCCAGCAGCCAGGGAACGACTAGCGGGGGGGCGTACGAGCAGTTCTTC. The rearrangement joins TRBV4-2 to TRBJ2-1; 14 nucleotides align to TRBD2. From germline, CDR1 is LGHNA and CDR2 YNFKEQ. The CDR3 has 17 residues. V lost 3 bases and J lost 10; bases outside the gene matches: 11.

The rearrangement joins TRBV9 to TRBJ1-1; D perhaps matches TRBD1 (5 bases). Germline V gives CDR1 SGDLS, CDR2 YYNGEE. There are 14 residues in the CDR3. The V gene lost 0 bases and the J gene lost 5 bases, with 11 bases spanning the gap. The CDR3 protein is CASSVVGEATEAFF. The CDR3 DNA is TGTGCCAGCAGCGTAGTGGGGGAAGCAACTGAAGCTTTCTTT.

The chain is built from TRBV7-8 and TRBJ2-7; 7 bases line up with TRBD2. The V gene's germline CDR1 is SGHVS and CDR2 FQNEAQ. Trimming took 8 bases from V and 1 from J; bases not matched to a gene: 5. The CDR3 sequence is 13 residues long. As DNA, the CDR3 is TGTGCCAGCGGTCTGGGGGGGTCCTACGAGCAGTACTTC. Translated: CASGLGGSYEQYF.

Note on this clone: A read error may produce the germline difference seen at one junction end. The genes are TRBV7-2 and TRBJ2-3; D may be TRBD2 (6 bases). The CDR3 covers 14 residues. Germline CDR1 reads SGHTA; CDR2 reads FQGNSA. CDR3 in amino acids: CASSLAASVATQYF. CDR3 DNA sequence: TGTGCCAGCAGCCTAGCCGCTAGCGTTGCTACGCAGTATTTT.

This clone was seen more than once but under ten times. V gene TRBV7-2 combines with J gene TRBJ1-5; weak D call: TRBD1 (5 bases). CDR3 length: 15 amino acids. Per germline, CDR1 SGHTA and CDR2 FQGNSA. V was cut by 2 bases and J by 6 bases, with 14 bases left in between. In DNA, the CDR3 is TGTGCCAGCAGCTTATCTCCGGCAGGGACTCAGCCCCAGCATTTT. The encoded protein is CASSLSPAGTQPQHF.

In regard to this clone: Different DNA sequences within this sample yield the same CDR3. The V and J genes are TRBV2 and TRBJ2-5; 9 bases align to TRBD1. The germline gives CDR1 SNHLY, CDR2 FYNNEI. This CDR3 is 14 amino acids long. V gave up 11 bases and J gave up 1 base; unmatched junction bases: 8. CDR3 coding DNA: TGTGCCGTATCCCGGGACAGGGCCCAAGAGACCCAGTACTTC. This sequence encodes CAVSRDRAQETQYF. Filled out from reference TRBV2 and TRBJ2-5, the complete variable domain reads EPEVTQTPSHQVTQMGQEVILRCVPISNHLYFYWYRQILGQKVEFLVSFYNNEISEKSEIFDDQFSVERPDGSNFTLKIRSTKLEDSAMYFCAVSRDRAQETQYFGPGTRLLVL.

This chain uses TRBV28 with TRBJ1-2; no firm D call. Germline V CDR1 and CDR2: MDHEN, SYDVKM. This CDR3 has 11 amino acids. Trimming removed 5 bases from V and 3 bases from J, with 4 bases in between. Here the CDR3 DNA reads TGTGCCAGCAGTCGGGACTATGGCTACACCTTC. Protein sequence: CASSRDYGYTF.

The chain combines TRBV5-1 with TRBJ1-1, with D uncertain. V lost 0 bases and J lost 3, with 12 bases in between. The CDR3 length is 15 residues. The V gene's germline CDR1 is SGHRS and CDR2 YFSETQ. The CDR3 spells CASSLAAGMDTEAFF. In nucleotides, the CDR3 is TGCGCCAGCAGCTTGGCCGCGGGTATGGACACTGAAGCTTTCTTT.

This chain connects TRBV6-5 to TRBJ2-1; 11 bases are a match to TRBD2. The CDR3 is 15 amino acids. J lost 6 bases, V lost 1 base, and 2 bases had no gene match. From germline, CDR1 is MNHEY and CDR2 SVGAGI. The CDR3 region has the DNA TGTGCCAGCAGTTACTATAGCGGGGGGGCCAATGAGCAGTTCTTC. Amino acid sequence: CASSYYSGGANEQFF.

The rearrangement links TRBV4-2 to TRBJ2-1; 7 nucleotides agree with TRBD1. Germline-derived CDR1 and CDR2 are LGHNA and YNFKEQ. CDR3 size: 15 residues. The J segment lost 6 bases and the V segment lost 2 bases, leaving 7 bases of the junction unmatched. This chain's CDR3 is CASSQKGTESNEQFF. CDR3 sequence (DNA): TGTGCCAGCAGCCAAAAAGGGACAGAGAGCAATGAGCAGTTCTTC.

The V call is TRBV6-4, the J call TRBJ2-4; TRBD2 might be the D (6 bases). Trimming took 3 bases from V and 2 from J, leaving 20 bases between them. The CDR3 spans 18 residues. CDR1 and CDR2 (germline): MRHNA, SNTAGT. The CDR3 spells CASSETPMGGATKNIQYF. The CDR3 nucleotides are TGTGCCAGCAGTGAAACCCCAATGGGGGGTGCGACCAAAAACATTCAGTACTTC.

The rearrangement uses TRBV7-2 and TRBJ2-7; D is tentatively TRBD1 or TRBD2 (5 bases each). This CDR3 has 16 residues. The germline V gene has CDR1 SGHTA and CDR2 FQGNSA. With 1 base removed from V and 0 bases from J, the gap between germline ends came to 13 bases. Written as DNA, the CDR3 is TGTGCCAGCAGCTTAGACGGTGCAGGGACCTCCTACGAGCAGTACTTC. Its protein product is CASSLDGAGTSYEQYF.

V is TRBV11-3 and J is TRBJ2-3; D remains unclear. Trimming removed 2 bases from V and 5 bases from J, with 8 bases in between. CDR1 and CDR2 from the germline V gene are SGHNT and YENEEA. The CDR3 runs 13 residues. This CDR3 is CASSLNRIDTQYF. CDR3 coding DNA: TGTGCCAGCAGCTTAAACCGGATAGATACGCAGTATTTT.

The rearrangement links TRBV4-1 to TRBJ2-3; 7 bases map to TRBD2. CDR1 and CDR2 (germline): MGHRA, YSYEKL. With V trimmed by 0 bases and J by 0 bases, 9 bases remained unmatched. The CDR3 spans 18 residues. CDR3 loop: CASSQDRLAATSTDTQYF. The CDR3 DNA follows: TGCGCCAGCAGCCAAGATAGGCTAGCGGCAACTAGCACAGATACGCAGTATTTT.

The chain is built from TRBV27 and TRBJ2-1; 15 bases are a match to TRBD2. Germline V gene sequence: CDR1 MNHEY, CDR2 SMNVEV (reference sequence). The V gene end was trimmed by 5 bases and the J gene end by 9 bases; junction bases not matched to a gene: 8. CDR3 length equals 16 residues. The chain's CDR3 is CASSPRGLAGGAEQFF. DNA of the CDR3: TGTGCCAGCAGTCCTAGAGGACTAGCGGGAGGGGCTGAGCAGTTCTTC.

The gene calls are TRBV10-3 and TRBJ2-2; 10 bases are shared with TRBD2. Germline lookup yields CDR1 ENHRY and CDR2 SYGVKD. J lost 4 bases, V lost 6 bases, and 8 bases had no gene match. The CDR3 spans 16 residues. The CDR3 spells CAIRKREGLGTGELFF. The CDR3 DNA reads TGTGCCATCAGAAAGCGGGAGGGCCTTGGCACCGGGGAGCTGTTTTTT.

This chain uses TRBV7-2 with TRBJ2-7; D call uncertain. Trimming took 1 base from V and 2 from J, leaving 12 bases between them. Germline V lookup: CDR1 SGHTA, CDR2 FQGNSA. There are 15 residues in the CDR3. The CDR3 reads CASSLEYGDTYEQYF. CDR3 nucleotide sequence: TGTGCCAGCAGCTTAGAGTATGGGGATACCTACGAGCAGTACTTC.

To note about this clone: Other nucleotide sequences from this sample produce the same CDR3. The chain couples TRBV6-1 to TRBJ1-2; the D gene is possibly TRBD1 (6 bases). The CDR3 is 13 amino acids. The germline gives CDR1 MNHNS, CDR2 SASEGT. Trimming removed 6 bases at V and 2 bases at J, with 10 bases between. CDR3 loop: CASSLTGNYGYTF. The CDR3 nucleotides read TGTGCCAGCAGCCTTACAGGGAACTATGGCTACACCTTC.

V and J are TRBV10-2 and TRBJ2-3; D may match TRBD1 or TRBD2 (5 bases each). From germline, CDR1 is WSHSY and CDR2 SAAADI. CDR3 length: 12 residues. Trimming removed 8 bases from V and 5 bases from J, with 11 bases in between. Written as DNA, the CDR3 is TGCGCCAGCGCCAGGGACGGAGATACGCAGTATTTT. Translating gives CASARDGDTQYF.

This clone was observed a single time. The chain combines TRBV6-5 with TRBJ1-1; the D gene is possibly TRBD1 (6 bases). The length of the CDR3 is 15 residues. Germline CDR1 reads MNHEY; CDR2 reads SVGAGI. V was shortened by 1 base and J by 1 base, with 10 bases between the two germline ends. CDR3 nucleotides: TGTGCCAGCAGTTACTTGGGGGGCGCGAACACTGAAGCTTTCTTT. Translating it yields CASSYLGGANTEAFF.